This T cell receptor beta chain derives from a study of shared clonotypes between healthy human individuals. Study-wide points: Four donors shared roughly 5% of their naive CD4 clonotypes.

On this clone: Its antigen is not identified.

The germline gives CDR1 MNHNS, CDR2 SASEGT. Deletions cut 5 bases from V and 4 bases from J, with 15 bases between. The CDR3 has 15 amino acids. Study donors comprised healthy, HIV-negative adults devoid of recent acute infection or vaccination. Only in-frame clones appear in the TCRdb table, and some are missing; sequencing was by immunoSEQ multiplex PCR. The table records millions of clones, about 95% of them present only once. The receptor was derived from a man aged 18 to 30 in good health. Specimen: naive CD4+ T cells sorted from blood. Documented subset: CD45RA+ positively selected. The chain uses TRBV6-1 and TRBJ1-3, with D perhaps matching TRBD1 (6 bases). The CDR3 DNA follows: TGTGCCAGCAGTAACTACAGGGCCGTCGGAAACACCATATATTTT. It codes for CASSNYRAVGNTIYF.